The sequence of this TCR beta chain was determined in a study of identical twins. A universal primer site was incorporated via template switching, and the cDNA contained unique molecular identifiers. TCRdb processed the 5' RACE reads anew with MiXCR; each CDR3 protein has one entry. Of 450,000 to 650,000 distinct CDR3 sequences in the sample, nearly 10% were seen once. This CDR3 spans 15 amino acids. Germline loops: CDR1 SEHNR, CDR2 FQNEAQ (reference sequence). Trimming took off 1 base at V and 1 base at J, with 10 bases between the two ends. This sample also belongs to another study, concerning yellow fever vaccine responses in identical twins.

The TCR was taken from a woman between 18 and 29 years old in good health. Input material: PBMCs. The chain recombines TRBV7-9 with TRBJ2-5; the D gene is possibly TRBD1 (6 bases). The CDR3 region is CASSLGEGGQETQYF. The CDR3 nucleotides are TGTGCCAGCAGCTTAGGTGAAGGGGGCCAAGAGACCCAGTACTTC.